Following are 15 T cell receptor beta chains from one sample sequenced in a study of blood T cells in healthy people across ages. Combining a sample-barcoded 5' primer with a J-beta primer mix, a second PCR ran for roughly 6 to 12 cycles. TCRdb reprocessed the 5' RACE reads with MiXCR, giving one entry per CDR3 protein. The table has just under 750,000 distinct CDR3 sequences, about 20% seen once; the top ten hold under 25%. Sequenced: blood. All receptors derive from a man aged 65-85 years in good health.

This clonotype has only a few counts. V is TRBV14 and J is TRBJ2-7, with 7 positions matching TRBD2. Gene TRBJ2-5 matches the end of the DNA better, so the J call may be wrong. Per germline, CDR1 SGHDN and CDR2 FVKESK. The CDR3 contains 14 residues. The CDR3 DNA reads TGTGCCAGCAGCCAAGATTTTAGCGGGGAGACCCAGTACTTC. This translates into CASSQDFSGETQYF.

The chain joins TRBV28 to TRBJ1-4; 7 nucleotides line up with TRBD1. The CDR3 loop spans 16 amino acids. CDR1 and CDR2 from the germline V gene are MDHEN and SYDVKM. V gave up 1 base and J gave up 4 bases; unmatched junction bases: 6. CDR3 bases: TGTGCCAGCAGTTTATTGGAGGGACAGAATAATGAAAAACTGTTTTTT. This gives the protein CASSLLEGQNNEKLFF. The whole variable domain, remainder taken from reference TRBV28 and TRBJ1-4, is DVKVTQSSRYLVKRTGEKVFLECVQDMDHENMFWYRQDPGLGLRLIYFSYDVKMKEKGDIPEGYSVSREKKERFSLILESASTNQTSMYLCASSLLEGQNNEKLFFGSGTQLSVL.

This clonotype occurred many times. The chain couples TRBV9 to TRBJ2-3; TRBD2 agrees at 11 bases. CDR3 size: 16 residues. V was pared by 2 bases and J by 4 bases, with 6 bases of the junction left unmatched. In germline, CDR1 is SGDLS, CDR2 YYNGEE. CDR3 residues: CASSVGSGRAADTQYF. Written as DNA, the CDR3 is TGTGCCAGCAGCGTGGGTAGCGGGAGGGCGGCAGATACGCAGTATTTT.

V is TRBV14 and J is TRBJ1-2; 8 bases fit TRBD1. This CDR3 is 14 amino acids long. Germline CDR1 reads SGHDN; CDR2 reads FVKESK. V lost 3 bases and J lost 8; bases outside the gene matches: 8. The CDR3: CASSHRGRMVGYTF. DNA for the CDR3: TGTGCCAGCAGCCACAGGGGGCGCATGGTGGGCTACACCTTC. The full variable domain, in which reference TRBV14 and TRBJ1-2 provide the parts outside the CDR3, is EAGVTQFPSHSVIEKGQTVTLRCDPISGHDNLYWYRRVMGKEIKFLLHFVKESKQDESGMPNNRFLAERTGGTYSTLKVQPAELEDSGVYFCASSHRGRMVGYTFGSGTRLTVV.

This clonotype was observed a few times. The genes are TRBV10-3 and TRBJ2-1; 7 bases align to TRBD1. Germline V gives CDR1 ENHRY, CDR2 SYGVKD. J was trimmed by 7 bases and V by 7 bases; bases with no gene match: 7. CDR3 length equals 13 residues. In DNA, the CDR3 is TGTGCCATCAAGGACAGGATGGGTAATGAGCAGTTCTTC. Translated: CAIKDRMGNEQFF.

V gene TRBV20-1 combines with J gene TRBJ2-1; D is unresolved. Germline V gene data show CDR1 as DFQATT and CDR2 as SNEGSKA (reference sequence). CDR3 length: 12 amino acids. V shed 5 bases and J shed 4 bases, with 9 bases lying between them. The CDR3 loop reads CSASDEYNEQFF. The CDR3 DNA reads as TGCAGTGCTTCGGACGAGTACAATGAGCAGTTCTTC.

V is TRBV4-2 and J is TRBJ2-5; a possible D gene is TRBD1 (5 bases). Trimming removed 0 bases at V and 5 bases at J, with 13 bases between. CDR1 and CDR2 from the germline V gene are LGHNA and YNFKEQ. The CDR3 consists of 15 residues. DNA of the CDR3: TGTGCCAGCAGCCAAGATCTGGGGCTAGAGGAGACCCAGTACTTC. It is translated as CASSQDLGLEETQYF.

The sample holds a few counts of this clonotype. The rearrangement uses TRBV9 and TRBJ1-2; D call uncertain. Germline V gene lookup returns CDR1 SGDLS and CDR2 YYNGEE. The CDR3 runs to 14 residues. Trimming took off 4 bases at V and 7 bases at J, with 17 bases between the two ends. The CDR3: CASSPSLETGGYTF. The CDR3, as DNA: TGTGCCAGCAGCCCATCCTTGGAGACGGGTGGCTACACCTTC.

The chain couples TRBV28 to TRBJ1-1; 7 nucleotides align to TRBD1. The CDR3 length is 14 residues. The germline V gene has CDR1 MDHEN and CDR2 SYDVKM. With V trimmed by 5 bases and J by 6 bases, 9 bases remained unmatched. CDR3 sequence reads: CASSTRQGGAEAFF. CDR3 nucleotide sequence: TGTGCCAGCAGTACCCGACAGGGAGGCGCTGAAGCTTTCTTT.

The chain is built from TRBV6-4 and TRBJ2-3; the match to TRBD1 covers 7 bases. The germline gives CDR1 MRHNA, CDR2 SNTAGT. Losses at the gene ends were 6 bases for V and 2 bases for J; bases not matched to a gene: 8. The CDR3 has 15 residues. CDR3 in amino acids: CASSESGTDTDTQYF. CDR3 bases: TGTGCCAGCAGCGAATCCGGGACAGACACAGATACGCAGTATTTT.

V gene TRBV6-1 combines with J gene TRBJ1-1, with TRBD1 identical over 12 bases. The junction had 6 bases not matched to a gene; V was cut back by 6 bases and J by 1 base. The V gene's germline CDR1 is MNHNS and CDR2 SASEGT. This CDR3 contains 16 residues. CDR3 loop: CASRARDRGPNTEAFF. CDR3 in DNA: TGTGCCAGCAGGGCCCGGGACAGGGGGCCGAACACTGAAGCTTTCTTT.

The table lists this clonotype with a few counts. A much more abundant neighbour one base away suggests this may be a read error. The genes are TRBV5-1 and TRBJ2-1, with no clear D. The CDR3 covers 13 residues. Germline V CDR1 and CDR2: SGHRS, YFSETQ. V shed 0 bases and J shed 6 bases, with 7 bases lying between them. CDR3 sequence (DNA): TGCGCCAGCAGCTTGGGGCCTATCAATGAGCAGTTCTTC. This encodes CASSLGPINEQFF.

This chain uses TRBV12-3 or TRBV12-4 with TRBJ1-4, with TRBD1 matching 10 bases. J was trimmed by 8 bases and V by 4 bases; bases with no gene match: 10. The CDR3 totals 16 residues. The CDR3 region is CASSYSPGQGMEKLFF. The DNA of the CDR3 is TGTGCCAGCAGTTACTCACCGGGACAGGGGATGGAAAAACTGTTTTTT.

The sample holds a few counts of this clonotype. CDR3 loop: CASSPGLAGAYEQFF. Written as DNA, the CDR3 is TGCGCCAGCAGCCCCGGACTAGCGGGGGCCTATGAGCAGTTCTTC. The chain combines TRBV5-1 with TRBJ2-1; TRBD2 matches at 13 bases. The CDR3 spans 15 residues. J lost 8 bases, V lost 4 bases, and 6 bases had no gene match. CDR1 and CDR2 from the germline V gene are SGHRS and YFSETQ.

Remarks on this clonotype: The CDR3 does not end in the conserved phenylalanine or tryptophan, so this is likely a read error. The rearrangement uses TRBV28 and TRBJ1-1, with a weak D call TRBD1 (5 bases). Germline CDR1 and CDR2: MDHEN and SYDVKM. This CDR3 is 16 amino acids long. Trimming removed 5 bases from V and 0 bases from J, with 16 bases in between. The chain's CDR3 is CASSPPGGGVNTEAFL. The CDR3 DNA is TGTGCCAGCAGTCCTCCCGGGGGGGGTGTGAACACTGAAGCTTTCCTT.